A single sample is the source of the 2 T cell receptor beta chains below, sequenced in a study of blood T cell repertoires in COVID-19. Sequencing was performed with immunoSEQ multiplex PCR; in TCRdb, only in-frame clones are kept and a portion is missing. The table has over 60,000 clones, around nine tenths seen once. What was sequenced was peripheral blood. The origin of the receptors is a man between 70 and 80 years old with acute or convalescent COVID-19.

The CDR3 sequence: CASSFLSNTEAFF. In nucleotides, the CDR3 is TGCGCCAGCAGCTTTTTATCGAACACTGAAGCTTTCTTT. The rearrangement joins TRBV5-1 to TRBJ1-1; D uncertain. The CDR3 contains 13 residues. Germline lookup yields CDR1 SGHRS and CDR2 YFSETQ. V gave up 2 bases and J gave up 1 base, with 6 bases separating them.

This clone was seen a handful of times. The DNA for the CDR3 is TGTGCCAGCAGTTTACGCTTAGGGGGAATCTCTGGAAACACCATATATTTT. Encoded protein: CASSLRLGGISGNTIYF. The rearrangement uses TRBV27 and TRBJ1-3; tentative D call: TRBD1 (6 bases). The CDR3 has 17 residues. V was shortened by 2 bases and J by 0 bases, with 14 bases between the two germline ends. Germline V gives CDR1 MNHEY, CDR2 SMNVEV (reference sequence).